The table lists the clone carrying this T cell receptor (beta chain) with a few counts. No antigen is known for it. The sample originates from a study of identical twins. Broader study findings: Weaker excess sharing between twins was seen in beta out-of-frame sequences. Fewer insertions characterized abundant cord blood beta clonotypes, whereas memory repertoires showed none.

In TCRdb, the 5' RACE reads were re-called with MiXCR into one record per CDR3 protein. The sample shows fewer than 450,000 distinct CDR3 sequences, approximately 10% of them seen only once. Germline V lookup: CDR1 SGHRS, CDR2 YFSETQ. The CDR3 has 16 residues. V gave up 6 bases and J gave up 1 base; unmatched junction bases: 8. Every donor was a healthy Caucasian. V is TRBV5-1 and J is TRBJ2-4; 9 nucleotides match TRBD1. The source is a woman aged 50 to 65 in good health. Sequencing was performed on naive T cells sorted from blood. The CDR3 here is CASTRGTGMAKNIQYF. The CDR3, as DNA: TGCGCCAGCACTCGGGGGACAGGGATGGCCAAAAACATTCAGTACTTC.